These 32 T cell receptor beta chains were all obtained from the same sample, sequenced in a study of cytomegalovirus exposure and HLA in healthy donors. With 60 Vbeta and 13 Jbeta primers, the PCR was carried out. Clones were sequenced by immunoSEQ multiplex PCR, and TCRdb holds only the in-frame ones, with some missing. The sample comprises approximately 160,000 clones, around 74% of which are singletons, and under 1.5% rests with the top ten. The material sequenced was PBMCs. All receptors come from a young man in good health and CMV-seronegative.

J is TRBJ2-7 and V is TRBV19; 8 bases are a match to TRBD2. CDR3 size: 14 residues. Germline CDR1 reads LNHDA; CDR2 reads SQIVND (reference sequence). J was trimmed by 4 bases and V by 7 bases; bases with no gene match: 9. The CDR3, as DNA: TGTGCCAGTAAACCGGGACTAGGCTATTACGAGCAGTACTTC. Protein product: CASKPGLGYYEQYF.

This clone was seen more than once but under ten times. The chain uses TRBV5-1 and TRBJ2-7; 8 bases agree with TRBD2. Germline CDR1 is SGHRS and CDR2 is YFSETQ. The junction had 31 bases not matched to a gene; V was cut back by 4 bases and J by 7 bases. There are 21 residues in the CDR3. CDR3 loop: CASSVLRGGQVAGYPYEEQYF. DNA of the CDR3: TGCGCCAGCAGCGTGCTACGGGGGGGCCAAGTAGCGGGATACCCCTACGAGGAGCAGTACTTC.

CDR3 coding DNA: TGTGCCAGCAATACGGACTTCCCCTTAGGGTACGAGCAGTACTTC. As protein: CASNTDFPLGYEQYF. This sequence joins TRBV28 and TRBJ2-7; tentative D call: TRBD2 (5 bases). This CDR3 is built from 15 residues. Germline loops: CDR1 MDHEN, CDR2 SYDVKM. V lost 7 bases to trimming and J lost 4 bases, with 20 bases between them. The whole variable domain, filled in from reference TRBV28 and TRBJ2-7, reads DVKVTQSSRYLVKRTGEKVFLECVQDMDHENMFWYRQDPGLGLRLIYFSYDVKMKEKGDIPEGYSVSREKKERFSLILESASTNQTSMYLCASNTDFPLGYEQYFGPGTRLTVT.

The chain recombines TRBV5-4 with TRBJ2-7, with 7 bases aligning to TRBD1. The V segment lost 10 bases and the J segment 2 bases; nucleotides outside the gene matches: 6. Germline lookup yields CDR1 SGHNT and CDR2 YYREEE (reference sequence). The CDR3 runs 12 residues. In DNA form, the CDR3 reads TGTGCCGGCCGACAGGGAGCCTACGAGCAGTACTTC. This translates into CAGRQGAYEQYF.

The chain has TRBV7-2 and TRBJ2-3; weak D call: TRBD2 (5 bases). This CDR3 is 13 amino acids long. V was trimmed by 6 bases and J by 6 bases, leaving 13 bases between them. Germline V gene lookup returns CDR1 SGHTA and CDR2 FQGNSA. As DNA, the CDR3 is TGTGCCAGCAGAGGACTGAGTACGGATACGCAGTATTTT. It encodes CASRGLSTDTQYF.

DNA for the CDR3: TGTGCCAGCAGGGGGGGAATTACAGATACGCAGTATTTT. Translated: CASRGGITDTQYF. The genes are TRBV6-1 and TRBJ2-3; D may be TRBD2 (6 bases). V was clipped by 6 bases and J by 3 bases, with 10 bases between them. Germline V gene sequence: CDR1 MNHNS, CDR2 SASEGT. The CDR3 has 13 residues.

The CDR3 sequence: CASSSSGRAGTGELFF. CDR3 in DNA: TGTGCCAGCAGCTCCAGCGGGAGGGCCGGAACCGGGGAGCTGTTTTTT. J is TRBJ2-2 and V is TRBV7-9; 10 nucleotides align to TRBD2. V lost 4 bases to trimming and J lost 5 bases; unmatched junction nucleotides: 7. Germline loops: CDR1 SEHNR, CDR2 FQNEAQ (reference sequence). The CDR3 length is 16 residues.

V is TRBV29-1 and J is TRBJ2-7, with 8 bases aligning to TRBD1. J lost 5 bases, V lost 4 bases, and 13 bases had no gene match. Germline V lookup: CDR1 SQVTM, CDR2 ANQGSEA. This CDR3 has 15 residues. The CDR3 nucleotides are TGCAGCGTTGGCCAAGGGACAGGTGGGGGCCACGAGCAGTACTTC. This encodes CSVGQGTGGGHEQYF.

V usage is TRBV13 and J usage is TRBJ1-1, with D hard to call. Germline CDR1 PRHDT, CDR2 FYEKMQ (reference sequence). Between the trimmed V and J ends, which lost 1 base and 3 bases, there was a span of 3 bases. This CDR3 comprises 12 residues. The DNA of the CDR3 is TGTGCCAGCAGCTTAGACTACACTGAAGCTTTCTTT. Translated: CASSLDYTEAFF.

J is TRBJ2-7 and V is TRBV7-2; TRBD2 agrees at 11 bases. Germline lookup yields CDR1 SGHTA and CDR2 FQGNSA. J gave up 5 bases and V 4 bases, and 10 bases lay outside the gene matches. The CDR3 sequence is 16 residues long. CDR3 in DNA: TGTGCCAGCAGCTACAATAGCGGGAGGGCCGACCACGAGCAGTACTTC. Translation: CASSYNSGRADHEQYF.

The chain is built from TRBV7-2 and TRBJ1-2, with 9 nucleotides matching TRBD1. CDR1 and CDR2 from the germline V gene are SGHTA and FQGNSA. The V segment lost 1 base and the J segment 8 bases; nucleotides outside the gene matches: 5. The CDR3 is 14 amino acids. CDR3 sequence: CASSLGQGVSGYTF. The CDR3 DNA sequence: TGTGCCAGCAGCTTAGGACAGGGGGTTAGCGGCTACACCTTC.

This chain links TRBV9 with TRBJ1-3; D not certain. V was shortened by 4 bases and J by 0 bases, with 11 bases between the two germline ends. Per germline, CDR1 SGDLS and CDR2 YYNGEE. There are 15 residues in the CDR3. Written as DNA, the CDR3 is TGTGCCAGCAGCATCAGCCACAGCTCTGGAAACACCATATATTTT. It specifies CASSISHSSGNTIYF.

The rearrangement joins TRBV13 to TRBJ1-1; D perhaps matches TRBD1 (6 bases). The germline V gene has CDR1 PRHDT and CDR2 FYEKMQ (reference sequence). This CDR3 contains 11 residues. The V and J ends lost 3 bases and 8 bases respectively, with 7 bases between them. This chain's CDR3 is CASSLGHEAFF. The CDR3, as DNA: TGTGCCAGCAGCTTGGGACACGAAGCTTTCTTT.

This clone was counted a few times. The chain has TRBV10-3 and TRBJ2-1; D unresolved. Trimming cost V 10 bases and J 5 bases, with 15 bases left between them. Germline CDR1 reads ENHRY; CDR2 reads SYGVKD. This CDR3 contains 13 residues. CDR3 in amino acids: CATIDAADNEQFF. The CDR3 DNA sequence: TGTGCCACCATAGATGCGGCGGACAATGAGCAGTTCTTC.

In its sample, this clone was seen once. V gene TRBV6-5 combines with J gene TRBJ2-7; 8 positions agree with TRBD2. Germline CDR1 MNHEY, CDR2 SVGAGI. With V trimmed by 4 bases and J by 3 bases, 2 bases remained unmatched. CDR3 length: 13 residues. Written as DNA, the CDR3 is TGTGCCAGCAGTTGGGCGGGGGGCTACGAGCAGTACTTC. Translation gives CASSWAGGYEQYF.

This chain uses TRBV5-8 with TRBJ1-5, with 10 nucleotides matching TRBD1. The V gene end was trimmed by 4 bases and the J gene end by 6 bases; junction bases not matched to a gene: 4. The CDR3 is 14 amino acids. Germline V CDR1 and CDR2: SGHTS, YDEGEE. CDR3 in amino acids: CASSKGQGSQPQHF. CDR3 DNA sequence: TGTGCCAGCAGCAAGGGACAGGGGAGTCAGCCCCAGCATTTT.

The rearrangement uses TRBV7-8 and TRBJ2-2; the match to TRBD2 covers 8 bases. The ends lost 3 bases at V and 3 bases at J; junction bases unmatched: 3. The CDR3 has 15 amino acids. Germline CDR1 reads SGHVS; CDR2 reads FQNEAQ. This CDR3 reads CASSFLAGDTGELFF. The CDR3 DNA reads TGTGCCAGCAGCTTTCTAGCGGGCGACACCGGGGAGCTGTTTTTT.

The chain combines TRBV12-1 with TRBJ2-2; the table assigns TRBD1, which was not confirmed against the DNA. TRBV12-1 is termed a pseudogene. The CDR3 is made up of 15 amino acids. Here the CDR3 DNA reads TGTGCCAGCGCTGGATCCGACAGACCTCAAAGGGAGCTGTTTTTT. Its translation: CASAGSDRPQRELFF.

The V gene is TRBV7-8, the J gene TRBJ2-7; D is perhaps TRBD1 (6 bases). There are 13 residues in the CDR3. In germline, CDR1 is SGHVS, CDR2 FQNEAQ. In nucleotides, the CDR3 is TGTGCTTGCAGGCAGGGGCCGGCATACGAGCAGTACTTC. Residues: CACRQGPAYEQYF.

This chain joins TRBV7-9 and TRBJ1-2, with D possibly TRBD1 on 6 matching bases. V was clipped by 4 bases and J by 8 bases, with 17 bases between them. The germline gives CDR1 SEHNR, CDR2 FQNEAQ (reference sequence). This CDR3 is built from 14 residues. The CDR3 here is CASSSPKGGRGYTF. CDR3 sequence (DNA): TGTGCCAGCAGCTCCCCGAAAGGGGGTAGGGGCTACACCTTC.

This clone was counted a single time. Other nucleotide sequences in the sample specify the same CDR3. V usage is TRBV5-1 and J usage is TRBJ2-1; 8 bases map to TRBD2. After removal of 2 bases from V and 2 bases from J, the junction contained 6 bases not matched to a gene. This CDR3 contains 16 residues. Germline-derived CDR1 and CDR2 are SGHRS and YFSETQ. The CDR3 reads CASSLSAGGPYNEQFF. CDR3 bases: TGCGCCAGCAGCTTATCGGCGGGGGGACCCTACAATGAGCAGTTCTTC.

V usage is TRBV9 and J usage is TRBJ2-1, with 10 bases matching TRBD2. The germline gives CDR1 SGDLS, CDR2 YYNGEE. This CDR3 contains 14 residues. Trimming cost V 3 bases and J 7 bases; bases outside gene matches: 4. CDR3 coding DNA: TGTGCCAGCAGCGCTAGCGGGAGTGGGAATGAGCAGTTCTTC. Translated: CASSASGSGNEQFF.

The V and J genes are TRBV5-1 and TRBJ1-2; 10 bases match TRBD1. CDR3 length: 14 amino acids. Germline CDR1 SGHRS, CDR2 YFSETQ. V shed 4 bases and J 8 bases; nucleotides not matched to a gene: 8. The CDR3 reads CASSRDGTGDGYTF. The CDR3 region has the DNA TGCGCCAGCAGCAGGGACGGGACAGGGGACGGCTACACCTTC.

The table lists this clone with a few counts. The rearrangement uses TRBV4-3 and TRBJ2-1, with D possibly being TRBD1 (6 bases). In germline, CDR1 is LGHNA, CDR2 YSLEER. V lost 4 bases and J 9 bases, leaving 25 bases between the germline ends. This CDR3 region has 17 residues. The CDR3 loop reads CASSPRGRSTTRGEQFF. CDR3 sequence (DNA): TGCGCCAGCAGCCCCAGGGGTCGGTCGACGACCAGAGGTGAGCAGTTCTTC.

This chain links TRBV6-5 with TRBJ2-5; maybe TRBD1 (6 bases). TRBJ2-7 matches the DNA end more closely, so the J call is doubtful. This CDR3 has 15 amino acids. Germline CDR1 and CDR2: MNHEY and SVGAGI. DNA of the CDR3: TGTGCCAGCAGCGCTAGACAGGCCGTACTCTCCGAGCAGTACTTC. Translation: CASSARQAVLSEQYF.

The rearrangement joins TRBV5-1 to TRBJ2-1, with 9 bases lining up with TRBD1. V lost 4 bases, J lost 14 bases, and 4 bases stayed unmatched. From germline, CDR1 is SGHRS and CDR2 YFSETQ. The CDR3 contains 11 residues. This CDR3 reads CASSQTGGKFF. The CDR3 DNA reads TGCGCCAGCAGCCAAACAGGGGGCAAGTTCTTC.

The chain is built from TRBV27 and TRBJ2-1; 9 bases fit TRBD2. CDR3 length: 11 residues. CDR1 MNHEY and CDR2 SMNVEV come from the germline V gene (reference sequence). The V gene end was trimmed by 8 bases and the J gene end by 15 bases; junction bases not matched to a gene: 8. The CDR3 DNA reads as TGTGCCAGCGGCAGCGGGAGGTGGAGGTTCTTC. This codes for CASGSGRWRFF.

V gene TRBV5-6 combines with J gene TRBJ2-5; D remains unclear. V dropped 1 base and J dropped 6 bases, with 10 bases sitting between them. Germline V lookup: CDR1 SGHDT, CDR2 YYEEEE. This CDR3 is 13 amino acids long. The chain's CDR3 is CASSLRQRQTQYF. The CDR3 bases are TGTGCCAGCAGCTTGAGGCAGCGCCAGACCCAGTACTTC.

This chain links TRBV27 with TRBJ1-1; no clear D gene. The CDR3 is 14 amino acids. Germline V CDR1 and CDR2: MNHEY, SMNVEV (reference sequence). V was trimmed by 5 bases and J by 4 bases, leaving 14 bases between them. The CDR3 sequence: CASSPLGPSTEAFF. The CDR3 region has the DNA TGTGCCAGCAGTCCCCTGGGCCCGAGCACTGAAGCTTTCTTT.

The chain is built from TRBV19 and TRBJ2-2; 12 bases agree with TRBD2. Per germline, CDR1 LNHDA and CDR2 SQIVND (reference sequence). The CDR3 is 16 residues long. V lost 6 bases and J lost 7; bases outside the gene matches: 9. The CDR3 coding sequence is TGTGCCAGTAGCCAAGGACTAGCGGGGTGGGGCGGGGAGCTGTTTTTT. Encoded protein: CASSQGLAGWGGELFF.

This clone was seen once. This rearrangement joins TRBV6-6 to TRBJ1-3; D might be TRBD1 (5 bases). The germline gives CDR1 MNHNY, CDR2 SVGAGI (reference sequence). Deletions cut 6 bases from V and 2 bases from J, with 11 bases between. The CDR3 sequence is 14 residues long. Written as DNA, the CDR3 is TGTGCCAGCAGCCAGTTAGGGGCTGGAAACACCATATATTTT. It specifies CASSQLGAGNTIYF.

This clone was counted a single time. The chain is built from TRBV19 and TRBJ2-7; TRBD2 aligns across 8 bases. Germline V gene data show CDR1 as LNHDA and CDR2 as SQIVND (reference sequence). Germline trimming cut 6 bases from V and 0 bases from J; bases unmatched to any gene: 4. The CDR3 covers 14 residues. The CDR3 region is CASRKRESSYEQYF. The CDR3 nucleotides read TGTGCCAGTAGGAAGCGGGAGAGCTCCTACGAGCAGTACTTC.